Below, 25 T cell receptor beta chains from the same sample are listed, as sequenced in a study of spatial heterogeneity in lung cancer. The time point was: blood at routine non-recurrence follow-up after resection. The study sequenced unsorted whole RNA from tumor, nontumor lung or frozen PBMC. TCRdb re-called the 5' RACE reads with MiXCR, one entry per CDR3 protein. Here the sample spans about 25,000 distinct CDR3 sequences, roughly 5.6% being singletons. The specimen was PBMCs, collected at follow-up. The source of these receptors is a male donor with early-stage non-small cell lung cancer.

This clonotype was observed a handful of times. The rearrangement joins TRBV7-9 to TRBJ1-1; no firm D call. Trimming shortened V by 1 base and J by 7 bases, and 7 bases separated the two germline ends. Germline loops: CDR1 SEHNR, CDR2 FQNEAQ (reference sequence). This CDR3 has 12 residues. The CDR3 reads CASSLDSYEAFF. CDR3 in DNA: TGTGCCAGCAGCTTAGACAGTTATGAAGCTTTCTTT.

This clonotype appeared many times. The V gene is TRBV6-2 or TRBV6-3, the J gene TRBJ2-4, with D uncertain. Germline V lookup: CDR1 MNHEY, CDR2 SVGEGT. This CDR3 contains 12 residues. The V end was cut by 6 bases, the J end by 5 bases, with 8 bases between. The CDR3 DNA is TGTGCCAGCAGCAAGAAGCAAAACATTCAGTACTTC. Translating gives CASSKKQNIQYF.

This clonotype was observed many times. DNA for the CDR3: TGTGCCAGTATCCTGAACACTGAAGCTTTCTTT. Translated, it gives CASILNTEAFF. This chain links TRBV19 with TRBJ1-1, with D unclear. The V gene lost 7 bases and the J gene lost 0 bases, with 3 bases spanning the gap. This CDR3 is built from 11 residues. In germline, CDR1 is LNHDA, CDR2 SQIVND (reference sequence).

V usage is TRBV6-2 or TRBV6-3 and J usage is TRBJ2-3, with no clear D. The V end was cut by 8 bases, the J end by 2 bases, with 8 bases between. The CDR3 is 12 amino acids. Germline V gene data show CDR1 as MNHEY and CDR2 as SVGEGT. The CDR3 loop reads CASARDTDTQYF. The CDR3 DNA reads as TGTGCCAGCGCAAGGGACACAGATACGCAGTATTTT.

This clonotype was seen only a few times. V and J are TRBV6-5 and TRBJ2-2; no clear D gene. Per the germline V gene, CDR1 is MNHEY and CDR2 is SVGAGI. This CDR3 has 16 residues. Trimming took 6 bases from V and 0 from J, leaving 14 bases between them. The CDR3 DNA sequence: TGTGCCAGCAGCCCCCGCCGGGCACCGAACACCGGGGAGCTGTTTTTT. This translates into CASSPRRAPNTGELFF.

This clonotype has at least ten counts. The V gene is TRBV7-2, the J gene TRBJ1-5; D unclear. The CDR3 has 13 amino acids. From germline, CDR1 is SGHTA and CDR2 FQGNSA. Trimming took 2 bases from V and 5 from J, leaving 7 bases between them. The CDR3 region is CASSLQVDQPQHF. The DNA for the CDR3 is TGTGCCAGCAGCTTACAGGTCGATCAGCCCCAGCATTTT.

In this sample, this clonotype turned up many times. J is TRBJ2-2 and V is TRBV4-2; D is perhaps TRBD2 (5 bases). Germline V gene data show CDR1 as LGHNA and CDR2 as YNFKEQ. CDR3 size: 14 residues. Trimming shortened V by 4 bases and J by 2 bases, and 8 bases separated the two germline ends. The CDR3: CASSPSGNTGELFF. The CDR3 DNA follows: TGTGCCAGCAGCCCCAGCGGCAACACCGGGGAGCTGTTTTTT.

There are many counts of this clonotype. The chain uses TRBV6-6 and TRBJ2-7, with a weak D call TRBD2 (6 bases). V shed 5 bases and J shed 0 bases, with 14 bases lying between them. This CDR3 has 15 residues. Germline-derived CDR1 and CDR2 are MNHNY and SVGAGI (reference sequence). The CDR3 loop is CASSPARGSSYEQYF. CDR3 bases: TGTGCCAGCAGTCCGGCCCGGGGGAGCTCCTACGAGCAGTACTTC.

This clonotype showed up many times. This rearrangement joins TRBV12-5 to TRBJ1-2; D not resolved. CDR1 and CDR2 from the germline V gene are LGHNT and FRNRAP. The CDR3 has 14 amino acids. The V gene lost 9 bases and the J gene lost 2 bases, with 16 bases spanning the gap. The CDR3 reads CARVLGSPNYGYTF. The CDR3 DNA sequence: TGTGCTAGGGTTCTAGGGTCCCCAAACTATGGCTACACCTTC. Full variable domain (rest looked up from reference TRBV12-5 and TRBJ1-2): DARVTQTPRHKVTEMGQEVTMRCQPILGHNTVFWYRQTMMQGLELLAYFRNRAPLDDSGMPKDRFSAEMPDATLATLKIQPSEPRDSAVYFCARVLGSPNYGYTFGSGTRLTVV.

The sample holds a few counts of this clonotype. The CDR3 region is CASSRIKGQGTNYGYTF. The DNA of the CDR3 is TGTGCCAGCAGCCGCATTAAGGGGCAGGGGACTAACTATGGCTACACCTTC. The chain links TRBV5-6 to TRBJ1-2; weak D call: TRBD1 (6 bases). CDR1 SGHDT and CDR2 YYEEEE come from the germline V gene. There are 17 residues in the CDR3. Trimming shortened V by 4 bases and J by 0 bases, and 19 bases separated the two germline ends. Drawing the rest from reference TRBV5-6 and TRBJ1-2, the complete variable domain is DAGVTQSPTHLIKTRGQQVTLRCSPKSGHDTVSWYQQALGQGPQFIFQYYEEEERQRGNFPDRFSGHQFPNYSSELNVNALLLGDSALYLCASSRIKGQGTNYGYTFGSGTRLTVV.

This clonotype was detected a few times. As DNA, the CDR3 is TGCGCCAGCAGCTCGGCGCAGGGGACTCAGCCCCAGCATTTT. Amino acids: CASSSAQGTQPQHF. V gene TRBV5-1 combines with J gene TRBJ1-5; tentative D call: TRBD1 (6 bases). Germline CDR1 SGHRS, CDR2 YFSETQ. V gave up 3 bases and J gave up 6 bases, with 13 bases separating them. The CDR3 totals 14 residues.

The chain is built from TRBV20-1 and TRBJ1-6; D uncertain. The CDR3 runs 13 residues. The germline V gene has CDR1 DFQATT and CDR2 SNEGSKA (reference sequence). With 0 bases removed from V and 6 bases from J, the gap between germline ends came to 6 bases. The CDR3 DNA follows: TGCAGTGCTAGAGATCGTGGTAATTCACCCCTCCACTTT. It yields the protein CSARDRGNSPLHF.

V is TRBV7-9 and J is TRBJ1-2; D is perhaps TRBD1 (5 bases). Germline assignment: CDR1 SEHNR and CDR2 FQNEAQ (reference sequence). CDR3 length: 17 residues. Trimming shortened V by 5 bases and J by 9 bases, and 28 bases separated the two germline ends. Here the CDR3 DNA reads TGTGCCAGCAGCCCCCTAGGGCAAACTGGGACGAGGACGAGCTACACCTTC. It yields the protein CASSPLGQTGTRTSYTF.

This clonotype was seen at least ten times. This sequence joins TRBV2 and TRBJ2-5; 10 nucleotides match TRBD1. The CDR3 is made up of 14 amino acids. CDR1 and CDR2 (germline): SNHLY, FYNNEI. The V gene end was trimmed by 6 bases and the J gene end by 5 bases; junction bases not matched to a gene: 6. The CDR3 protein is CASRRQGARETQYF. The DNA for the CDR3 is TGTGCCAGCAGAAGACAGGGGGCGAGGGAGACCCAGTACTTC.

This clonotype has ten or more counts. The CDR3 DNA reads as TGTGCCATCAGTGAGAACGGCAACTATGGCTACACCTTC. Encoded protein: CAISENGNYGYTF. The chain couples TRBV10-3 to TRBJ1-2; D unclear. Germline V gives CDR1 ENHRY, CDR2 SYGVKD. The V gene lost 2 bases and the J gene lost 2 bases, with 6 bases spanning the gap. The CDR3 length is 13 residues.

At least ten counts were recorded for this clonotype. The V and J genes are TRBV29-1 and TRBJ1-2; the D is unclear. The CDR3 is 13 residues long. V shed 3 bases and J shed 0 bases, with 8 bases lying between them. CDR1 and CDR2 from the germline V gene are SQVTM and ANQGSEA. CDR3 sequence: CSVDREPNYGYTF. The DNA of the CDR3 is TGCAGCGTTGATAGAGAGCCTAACTATGGCTACACCTTC.

This clonotype was counted at least ten times. This chain connects TRBV20-1 to TRBJ1-4; D gene ambiguous. This CDR3 comprises 13 residues. Trimming removed 2 bases at V and 6 bases at J, with 10 bases between. CDR1 DFQATT and CDR2 SNEGSKA come from the germline V gene (reference sequence). CDR3 sequence reads: CSARSRSDEKLFF. The DNA of the CDR3 is TGCAGTGCTAGAAGCCGGTCCGATGAAAAACTGTTTTTT.

This clonotype was seen many times. The V and J genes are TRBV19 and TRBJ2-7; 7 positions match TRBD2. CDR3 length equals 12 residues. Trimming removed 1 base from V and 6 bases from J; junction bases left unmatched: 0. CDR1 is LNHDA and CDR2 is SQIVND in the germline V gene (reference sequence). The CDR3 loop is CASSIGGGEQYF. CDR3 coding DNA: TGTGCCAGTAGTATAGGGGGGGGCGAGCAGTACTTC.

This clonotype showed up many times. This sequence joins TRBV19 and TRBJ2-1, with 7 bases identical to TRBD1. This CDR3 is 15 amino acids long. V shed 5 bases, J shed 4 bases, and the junction held 8 bases outside the gene matches. Looked up from germline, CDR1 is LNHDA and CDR2 is SQIVND (reference sequence). The CDR3 is CASSARDRSYNEQFF. CDR3 nucleotides: TGTGCCAGTAGTGCCCGGGACAGATCTTACAATGAGCAGTTCTTC.

This clonotype was detected many times. The chain couples TRBV9 to TRBJ2-5; TRBD1 or TRBD2 may be the D gene (5 bases each). The CDR3 is made up of 12 amino acids. V lost 0 bases and J lost 6, with 6 bases in between. Germline CDR1 reads SGDLS; CDR2 reads YYNGEE. The CDR3 nucleotides read TGTGCCAGCAGCGTAGAGGGACAGACCCAGTACTTC. It yields the protein CASSVEGQTQYF.

This clonotype was observed many times. V usage is TRBV5-5 and J usage is TRBJ2-7; D gene unclear. The V gene lost 0 bases and the J gene lost 5 bases, with 9 bases spanning the gap. Germline values: CDR1 SGHKS, CDR2 YYEKEE (reference sequence). This CDR3 has 13 amino acids. CDR3 DNA: TGTGCCAGCAGCTTGGTACTAAGGGACGAGCAGTACGTC. It yields the protein CASSLVLRDEQYV.

The rearrangement uses TRBV9 and TRBJ2-3; D unclear. CDR1 and CDR2 (germline): SGDLS, YYNGEE. V gave up 3 bases and J gave up 4 bases, with 12 bases separating them. The CDR3 spans 14 residues. The CDR3 loop reads CASSDHLAADTQYF. Here the CDR3 DNA reads TGTGCCAGCAGCGATCATTTAGCCGCAGATACGCAGTATTTT.

Ten or more counts support this clonotype. V usage is TRBV23-1 and J usage is TRBJ1-5, with D hard to call. TRBV23-1 is an ORF, with its function uncertain. The V end lost 6 bases, the J end lost 0 bases, and 9 bases lay between the germline ends. This CDR3 has 14 residues. CDR3 residues: CASSPGHSNQPQHF. The CDR3 DNA reads TGCGCCAGCAGCCCCGGGCATAGCAATCAGCCCCAGCATTTT.

This clonotype came up many times. The rearrangement joins TRBV20-1 to TRBJ2-1; 11 bases fit TRBD2. V dropped 6 bases and J dropped 5; count of bases not matched to a gene: 12. CDR1 and CDR2 from the germline V gene are DFQATT and SNEGSKA (reference sequence). This CDR3 is built from 16 residues. This CDR3 is CSAATPTSGNHNEQFF. The CDR3 DNA sequence: TGCAGTGCCGCTACCCCGACTAGCGGGAACCACAATGAGCAGTTCTTC.

This clonotype appeared many times. The rearrangement uses TRBV30 and TRBJ1-5; D gene unclear. The ends were cut back, 4 bases at V and 2 bases at J, with 9 bases in the middle. The CDR3 spans 13 residues. From germline, CDR1 is GTSNPN and CDR2 SVGIG (reference sequence). CDR3 loop: CAWKGEGNQPQHF. DNA for the CDR3: TGTGCCTGGAAGGGAGAAGGCAATCAGCCCCAGCATTTT. Using reference TRBV30 and TRBJ1-5 for the parts outside the CDR3, the full variable domain is SQTIHQWPATLVQPVGSPLSLECTVEGTSNPNLYWYRQAAGRGLQLLFYSVGIGQISSEVPQNLSASRPQDRQFILSSKKLLLSDSGFYLCAWKGEGNQPQHFGDGTRLSIL.